This record concerns one T cell receptor (beta chain) sequence. Germline CDR1 reads SGDLS; CDR2 reads YYNGEE. The germline V and J ends were trimmed by 4 bases and 2 bases, with 12 bases remaining between them. The CDR3 length is 14 residues. The sample comes from a study of blood T cell repertoires in COVID-19. Study background: The samples span acute and convalescent COVID-19 from the United States, Italy and Spain.

As processed by the authors: Amplification of reference gene primers was used by the study to estimate nucleated cell counts. Generated by immunoSEQ multiplex PCR, the TCRdb table keeps only in-frame clones and is missing some. That table is the source of V, J and clone size, and D and trimming were worked out from the DNA. The profile shows some 180,000 clones, 90% of them singletons. Input material: peripheral blood. This clonotype was obtained from a middle-aged man with acute or convalescent COVID-19. V and J are TRBV9 and TRBJ2-5; D is possibly TRBD1 (5 bases). The chain's CDR3 is CASSFRGDQETQYF. The DNA of the CDR3 is TGTGCCAGCAGCTTTAGGGGTGATCAAGAGACCCAGTACTTC.